Listed below are T cell receptor beta chains from one sample, sequenced in a study of blood T cell repertoires in COVID-19. Data came from immunoSEQ multiplex PCR; TCRdb stores just in-frame clones and leaves some out. The sample records a few hundred thousand clones, around 90% being singletons. Sequencing used peripheral blood. All receptors come from a man aged 50 to 60 with active or convalescent COVID-19. CDR3s include the opening cysteine and the closing phenylalanine or tryptophan. The order of the fields is V gene, clone size, J gene, D gene, CDR3 protein, CDR3 DNA. A D gene is named only where the DNA matches it firmly. Clone size is not always given. Where it is, it says once, few, many or a class for expanded clones.

V: TRBV5-4; size: NA; J: TRBJ2-5; D: NA; CDR3: CASSPPDGSDQETQYF; DNA: TGTGCCAGCAGCCCGCCTGACGGTAGCGACCAAGAGACCCAGTACTTC
V: TRBV7-8; size: NA; J: TRBJ1-5; D: TRBD1; CDR3: CASRKGSEPGQGAAGSNQPQHF; DNA: TGTGCCAGCAGAAAGGGGTCAGAACCGGGACAGGGGGCCGCGGGAAGCAATCAGCCCCAGCATTTT
V: TRBV15; size: NA; J: TRBJ2-1; D: NA; CDR3: CATSRDPHGSGIQFF; DNA: TGTGCCACCAGCAGAGATCCCCACGGGTCGGGGATACAGTTCTTC
V: TRBV29-1; size: few; J: TRBJ1-4; D: TRBD1; CDR3: CSVGQANEKLFF; DNA: TGCAGCGTGGGACAGGCTAATGAAAAACTGTTTTTT
V: TRBV16; size: NA; J: TRBJ2-6; D: NA; CDR3: CASSLQLSGANVLTF; DNA: TGTGCCAGCAGCCTACAGCTCTCTGGGGCCAACGTCCTGACTTTC
V: TRBV7-8; size: NA; J: TRBJ1-1; D: NA; CDR3: CASSPGHQNTEAFF; DNA: TGTGCCAGCAGCCCGGGACATCAGAACACTGAAGCTTTCTTT
V: TRBV5-1; size: once; J: TRBJ2-7; D: TRBD1; CDR3: CASSSWTGYEQYF; DNA: TGCGCCAGCAGCTCCTGGACAGGCTACGAGCAGTACTTC
V: TRBV5-1; size: few; J: TRBJ2-5; D: NA; CDR3: CASSFTRGLQETQYF; DNA: TGCGCCAGCAGCTTCACTCGTGGACTCCAAGAGACCCAGTACTTC
V: TRBV29-1; size: NA; J: TRBJ1-1; D: TRBD1; CDR3: CSVQDRAAFF; DNA: TGCAGCGTTCAGGACAGGGCAGCTTTCTTT
V: TRBV9; size: few; J: TRBJ1-3; D: NA; CDR3: CASSDSTSLGSGNTIYF; DNA: TGTGCCAGCAGCGACTCCACCTCCCTTGGCTCTGGAAACACCATATATTTT
V: TRBV4-3; size: NA; J: TRBJ1-1; D: NA; CDR3: CASSQTVNTEAFF; DNA: TGCGCCAGCAGCCAAACAGTGAACACTGAAGCTTTCTTT
V: TRBV14; size: NA; J: TRBJ1-2; D: TRBD1; CDR3: CASSQGQGLDYGYTF; DNA: TGTGCCAGCAGCCAAGGACAGGGTTTGGATTATGGCTACACCTTC
V: TRBV5-1; size: NA; J: TRBJ2-3; D: NA; CDR3: CASSLGGPTDTQYF; DNA: TGCGCCAGCAGCTTGGGAGGGCCGACAGATACGCAGTATTTT
V: TRBV18; size: NA; J: TRBJ1-1; D: NA; CDR3: CASSPPSHTEAFF; DNA: TGTGCCAGCTCACCACCATCTCACACTGAAGCTTTCTTT
V: TRBV19; size: NA; J: TRBJ2-7; D: TRBD2; CDR3: CASSRALAGGYEQYF; DNA: TGTGCCAGTAGTCGGGCCCTAGCGGGAGGGTACGAGCAGTACTTC
V: TRBV25-1; size: NA; J: TRBJ2-2; D: TRBD1; CDR3: CASQKDRRTGELFF; DNA: TGTGCCAGCCAAAAGGACAGGCGCACCGGGGAGCTGTTTTTT
V: TRBV28; size: NA; J: TRBJ1-5; D: NA; CDR3: CASTYSNQPQHF; DNA: TGTGCCAGCACGTATAGCAATCAGCCCCAGCATTTT
V: TRBV5-1; size: once; J: TRBJ1-4; D: NA; CDR3: CASSSYPSRGEKLFF; DNA: TGCGCCAGCAGCTCTTACCCTTCTCGGGGAGAAAAACTGTTTTTT
V: TRBV28; size: NA; J: TRBJ1-2; D: NA; CDR3: CASNGGLYGYTF; DNA: TGTGCCAGCAACGGAGGGCTCTATGGCTACACCTTC
V: TRBV19; size: NA; J: TRBJ2-7; D: NA; CDR3: CASSIAGLREQYF; DNA: TGTGCCAGTAGTATTGCAGGGTTGCGCGAGCAGTACTTC
V: TRBV5-1; size: NA; J: TRBJ1-1; D: NA; CDR3: CASSLIPGHREAFF; DNA: TGCGCCAGCAGCTTGATCCCGGGACACAGAGAAGCTTTCTTT
V: TRBV19; size: NA; J: TRBJ2-5; D: TRBD1; CDR3: CASSIQGAEETQYF; DNA: TGTGCCAGTAGTATTCAGGGGGCTGAAGAGACCCAGTACTTC
V: TRBV28; size: NA; J: TRBJ1-4; D: NA; CDR3: CARRQHGGGGGEKLFF; DNA: TGTGCCCGCAGGCAGCACGGGGGGGGCGGGGGCGAAAAACTGTTTTTT
V: TRBV10-1; size: few; J: TRBJ1-6; D: NA; CDR3: CASSSRVGDSPLHF; DNA: TGCGCCAGCAGTTCCAGGGTGGGCGATTCACCCCTCCACTTT
V: TRBV6-1; size: NA; J: TRBJ1-5; D: NA; CDR3: CASSESGSDHQPQHF; DNA: TGTGCCAGCAGTGAGTCAGGGTCCGACCATCAGCCCCAGCATTTT
V: TRBV7-2; size: once; J: TRBJ2-1; D: NA; CDR3: CASSSSSDSYNEQFF; DNA: TGTGCCAGCAGCTCCTCTAGCGACTCCTACAATGAGCAGTTCTTC
V: TRBV9; size: few; J: TRBJ1-5; D: NA; CDR3: CASSVDQGQPQHF; DNA: TGTGCCAGCAGCGTAGATCAGGGACAGCCCCAGCATTTT
V: TRBV5-6; size: NA; J: TRBJ2-7; D: TRBD2; CDR3: CASSPSGGSYEQYF; DNA: TGTGCCAGCAGTCCTAGCGGGGGTTCCTACGAGCAGTACTTC
V: TRBV20-1; size: once; J: TRBJ1-5; D: TRBD1; CDR3: CSASGTGDQPQHF; DNA: TGCAGTGCTAGTGGGACAGGGGATCAGCCCCAGCATTTT
V: TRBV19; size: NA; J: TRBJ2-1; D: TRBD2; CDR3: CASTRGLAASNEQFF; DNA: TGTGCCAGTACCCGCGGACTAGCGGCTTCCAATGAGCAGTTCTTC
V: TRBV11-1; size: NA; J: TRBJ2-1; D: NA; CDR3: CASSLSGFNEQFF; DNA: TGTGCCAGCAGCTTATCGGGATTCAATGAGCAGTTCTTC
V: TRBV2; size: NA; J: TRBJ1-1; D: NA; CDR3: CAGEELMNTEAFF; DNA: TGTGCAGGCGAGGAGTTAATGAACACTGAAGCTTTCTTT
V: TRBV6-5; size: once; J: TRBJ1-2; D: NA; CDR3: CASRAGANYGYTF; DNA: TGTGCCAGCAGGGCCGGGGCTAACTATGGCTACACCTTC
V: TRBV10-1; size: NA; J: TRBJ2-7; D: TRBD2; CDR3: CASSESLAGALYEQYF; DNA: TGCGCCAGCAGTGAAAGCCTAGCGGGAGCCCTCTACGAGCAGTACTTC
V: TRBV6-5; size: NA; J: TRBJ1-5; D: NA; CDR3: CASTGLEGQPQHF; DNA: TGTGCCAGCACCGGTCTCGAGGGTCAGCCCCAGCATTTT
V: TRBV30; size: NA; J: TRBJ1-2; D: NA; CDR3: CAWSVQGDYGYTF; DNA: TGTGCCTGGAGTGTGCAGGGCGACTATGGCTACACCTTC
V: TRBV2; size: NA; J: TRBJ1-2; D: NA; CDR3: CASSWWETSNYGYTF; DNA: TGTGCCAGCAGTTGGTGGGAGACTTCTAACTATGGCTACACCTTC
V: TRBV5-1; size: NA; J: TRBJ2-2; D: TRBD2; CDR3: CASSLLLAGGANTGELFF; DNA: TGCGCCAGCAGCTTGCTCCTAGCGGGGGGGGCGAACACCGGGGAGCTGTTTTTT
V: TRBV7-2; size: once; J: TRBJ1-6; D: NA; CDR3: CASSLSAGLDSPLHF; DNA: TGTGCCAGCAGCTTATCGGCAGGTCTTGATTCACCCCTCCACTTT
V: TRBV6-5; size: NA; J: TRBJ2-7; D: TRBD1; CDR3: CASRGTGGIEQYF; DNA: TGTGCCAGCAGGGGGACAGGGGGGATCGAGCAGTACTTC
V: TRBV28; size: NA; J: TRBJ1-2; D: NA; CDR3: CASSLLNSPEMGYTF; DNA: TGTGCCAGCAGTTTATTGAACAGCCCCGAAATGGGCTACACCTTC
V: TRBV7-9; size: NA; J: TRBJ2-1; D: TRBD1; CDR3: CASSLWDRVYNEQFF; DNA: TGTGCCAGCAGCTTATGGGACAGGGTCTACAATGAGCAGTTCTTC
V: TRBV28; size: NA; J: TRBJ2-2; D: NA; CDR3: CASRRGGPNGELFF; DNA: TGTGCCAGCCGGAGGGGGGGCCCAAACGGGGAGCTGTTTTTT
V: TRBV7-2; size: NA; J: TRBJ2-1; D: TRBD2; CDR3: CASSLDLAGGREQFF; DNA: TGTGCCAGCAGCTTAGATTTGGCGGGGGGTCGTGAGCAGTTCTTC
V: TRBV29-1; size: NA; J: TRBJ1-1; D: NA; CDR3: CSVALGAGDTEAFF; DNA: TGCAGCGTTGCTCTGGGGGCGGGGGACACTGAAGCTTTCTTT
V: TRBV5-4; size: NA; J: TRBJ1-2; D: NA; CDR3: CASSLGVSGGGYTF; DNA: TGTGCCAGCAGCTTGGGGGTTTCGGGGGGCGGCTACACCTTC
V: TRBV5-1; size: NA; J: TRBJ2-3; D: NA; CDR3: CASRVQGSTDTQYF; DNA: TGCGCCAGCAGGGTCCAGGGGAGCACAGATACGCAGTATTTT